Detailed here is one T cell receptor beta chain. Antigen unknown. Cultured CD4+ T-cell DNA underwent Oncomine TCR Beta short-read sequencing. TCRdb fed the PCR reads into MiXCR, producing one record per CDR3 protein. Of 9,500 to 15,000 distinct CDR3 sequences listed, roughly 55% are singletons. V lost 8 bases and J 9 bases, leaving 17 bases between the germline ends. This CDR3 has 13 residues. In germline, CDR1 is ENHRY, CDR2 SYGVKD. This sample is drawn from a study of vaccination and CD4 T cells after COVID-19. Study-level findings and limits: For convalescent patients, a median 86.3% of reactive clones surfaced exclusively after vaccination. There was no significant change from around 21 to 38 median reactive clonotypes.

Treatment defined: roughly ten-day PBMC culture with coronavirus spike peptide pools or control peptides (ViraFEST assay). Positive tests by PCR, dated March to December 2020, predated US Alpha, Beta and Delta variants. Half the medium was replaced with fresh IL-2 medium on days 3 and 7. The chain has TRBV10-3 and TRBJ2-1; the D is unclear. The sequenced sample was CD4+ T cells from blood, cultured in vitro. The receptor's source is a human donor who had recovered from COVID-19. This CDR3 reads CAIGSGTLGEQFF. CDR3 nucleotides: TGTGCCATCGGTTCTGGAACTTTGGGTGAGCAGTTCTTC.